A single sample gave rise to the 18 T cell receptor beta chains below, sequenced in a study of OX40 agonist ivuxolimab in advanced cancers. Measured with immunoSEQ multiplex PCR; TCRdb has only the in-frame clones, and not every one. The sample includes 50,000 to 75,000 clones, 70% to 85% of them seen just once. Source: CD4+ or CD8+ T cells sorted from blood, taken in a trial of the OX40 agonist ivuxolimab. These TCRs come from an adult with an advanced solid tumor such as melanoma, head and neck, liver or kidney cancer.

V usage is TRBV11-2 and J usage is TRBJ1-3; no clear D gene. The CDR3 consists of 15 residues. The V end was cut by 5 bases, the J end by 4 bases, with 15 bases between. Per germline, CDR1 SGHAT and CDR2 FQNNGV. CDR3 nucleotides: TGTGCCAGCAGCATCGACCCTCGTCTCGGAAACACCATATATTTT. Its translation is CASSIDPRLGNTIYF.

This clone has just one count. The DNA for the CDR3 is TGTGCCAAACAGCGGGGAGGCTATGGCTACACCTTC. It specifies CAKQRGGYGYTF. The chain combines TRBV30 with TRBJ1-2; D gene unclear. CDR1 is GTSNPN and CDR2 is SVGIG in the germline V gene (reference sequence). The CDR3 totals 12 residues. Deletions cut 8 bases from V and 4 bases from J, with 14 bases between.

In this sample, this clone turned up a few times. The rearrangement joins TRBV6-1 to TRBJ2-3; D unclear. Germline values: CDR1 MNHNS, CDR2 SASEGT. The CDR3 spans 14 residues. The V end was cut by 0 bases, the J end by 7 bases, with 11 bases between. Here the CDR3 reads CASSEAAEFYTQYF. Here the CDR3 DNA reads TGTGCCAGCAGTGAAGCGGCGGAATTTTATACGCAGTATTTT.

V usage is TRBV7-8 and J usage is TRBJ1-1; the match to TRBD1 covers 8 bases. The CDR3 contains 13 residues. V shed 5 bases, J shed 8 bases, and the junction held 7 bases outside the gene matches. Germline loops: CDR1 SGHVS, CDR2 FQNEAQ. CDR3 DNA sequence: TGTGCCAGCAGCAGTCGACAGGGGCTGGAAGCTTTCTTT. It specifies CASSSRQGLEAFF.

CDR3 sequence reads: CASSPSRRRSYEQYF. The CDR3 DNA follows: TGTGCCAGCAGCCCCAGTCGGCGGAGGTCCTACGAGCAGTACTTC. The V gene is TRBV11-2, the J gene TRBJ2-7, with D possibly matching TRBD2 (5 bases). V lost 5 bases to trimming and J lost 1 base, with 15 bases between them. The V gene's germline CDR1 is SGHAT and CDR2 FQNNGV. The CDR3 length is 15 residues.

This chain links TRBV7-9 with TRBJ1-1, with a weak D call TRBD1 (5 bases). The V gene lost 1 base and the J gene lost 3 bases, with 9 bases spanning the gap. This CDR3 comprises 14 residues. Germline V gives CDR1 SEHNR, CDR2 FQNEAQ (reference sequence). The CDR3 region is CASSLGGSDTEAFF. CDR3 sequence (DNA): TGTGCCAGCAGCTTAGGGGGCTCGGACACTGAAGCTTTCTTT.

The chain combines TRBV19 with TRBJ1-2; possible D gene TRBD1, 6 bases. Germline CDR1 is LNHDA and CDR2 is SQIVND (reference sequence). The CDR3 contains 14 residues. V was shortened by 4 bases and J by 5 bases, with 14 bases between the two germline ends. The CDR3 loop reads CASSRPGQLYGYTF. CDR3 DNA: TGTGCCAGTAGTAGACCGGGACAACTTTATGGCTACACCTTC. The complete variable domain, with remaining parts taken from reference TRBV19 and TRBJ1-2, reads DGGITQSPKYLFRKEGQNVTLSCEQNLNHDAMYWYRQDPGQGLRLIYYSQIVNDFQKGDIAEGYSVSREKKESFPLTVTSAQKNPTAFYLCASSRPGQLYGYTFGSGTRLTVV.

The J gene is TRBJ1-1, the V gene TRBV2; D is ambiguous. The CDR3 spans 13 residues. CDR1 is SNHLY and CDR2 is FYNNEI in the germline V gene. The V end was cut by 2 bases, the J end by 1 base, with 5 bases between. The CDR3, as DNA: TGTGCCAGCAGTGAAAGTCGGAACACTGAAGCTTTCTTT. Protein product: CASSESRNTEAFF. The full variable domain, in which reference TRBV2 and TRBJ1-1 provide the parts outside the CDR3, is EPEVTQTPSHQVTQMGQEVILRCVPISNHLYFYWYRQILGQKVEFLVSFYNNEISEKSEIFDDQFSVERPDGSNFTLKIRSTKLEDSAMYFCASSESRNTEAFFGQGTRLTVV.

The chain joins TRBV7-6 to TRBJ1-2; D is perhaps TRBD1 (6 bases). The germline gives CDR1 SGHVS, CDR2 FNYEAQ. Trimming shortened V by 1 base and J by 7 bases, and 19 bases separated the two germline ends. This CDR3 region has 16 residues. Here the CDR3 reads CASSLVAGGASSGYTF. The CDR3 DNA follows: TGTGCCAGCAGCTTAGTTGCCGGGGGCGCCTCGTCTGGCTACACCTTC.

The chain couples TRBV25-1 to TRBJ1-2, with D possibly being TRBD1 (6 bases). The CDR3 runs to 14 residues. V was clipped by 7 bases and J by 4 bases, with 16 bases between them. The germline V gene has CDR1 MGHDK and CDR2 SYGVNS. CDR3 amino acids: CASTKGEGPYGYTF. In DNA, the CDR3 is TGTGCCAGCACCAAGGGGGAAGGACCCTATGGCTACACCTTC.

The chain joins TRBV11-2 to TRBJ1-1; D may be TRBD1 (6 bases). Germline V lookup: CDR1 SGHAT, CDR2 FQNNGV. Trimming stripped 5 bases from V and 5 bases from J, with 15 bases between. This CDR3 has 14 residues. CDR3 protein: CASSPEGVNTEAFF. The CDR3 DNA is TGTGCCAGCAGCCCGGAGGGGGTCAATACTGAAGCTTTCTTT. Variable domain in full (rest from reference TRBV11-2 and TRBJ1-1): EAGVAQSPRYKIIEKRQSVAFWCNPISGHATLYWYQQILGQGPKLLIQFQNNGVVDDSQLPKDRFSAERLKGVDSTLKIQPAKLEDSAVYLCASSPEGVNTEAFFGQGTRLTVV.

J is TRBJ2-3 and V is TRBV13; D unclear. The V and J ends lost 5 bases and 1 base respectively, with 13 bases between them. The CDR3 is made up of 15 amino acids. Per the germline V gene, CDR1 is PRHDT and CDR2 is FYEKMQ (reference sequence). CDR3 coding DNA: TGTGCCAGCAGCCCTTGGTCCCTTGGCACAGATACGCAGTATTTT. Translating gives CASSPWSLGTDTQYF.

V usage is TRBV6-6 and J usage is TRBJ2-7; 7 bases are a match to TRBD2. The CDR3 has 15 amino acids. CDR1 MNHNY and CDR2 SVGAGI come from the germline V gene (reference sequence). Trimming cost V 5 bases and J 2 bases; bases outside gene matches: 9. CDR3 loop: CASSPRREPPYEQYF. The CDR3 nucleotides read TGTGCCAGCAGTCCTAGGCGGGAGCCCCCCTACGAGCAGTACTTC.

The chain couples TRBV5-6 to TRBJ1-2, with 8 bases fitting TRBD1. Trimming removed 5 bases from V and 5 bases from J; junction bases left unmatched: 11. This CDR3 comprises 15 residues. Germline lookup yields CDR1 SGHDT and CDR2 YYEEEE. As DNA, the CDR3 is TGTGCCAGCAGTCTTTTGCGGGACAGGCTTTATGGCTACACCTTC. This sequence encodes CASSLLRDRLYGYTF. The whole variable domain, remainder taken from reference TRBV5-6 and TRBJ1-2, is DAGVTQSPTHLIKTRGQQVTLRCSPKSGHDTVSWYQQALGQGPQFIFQYYEEEERQRGNFPDRFSGHQFPNYSSELNVNALLLGDSALYLCASSLLRDRLYGYTFGSGTRLTVV.

This clone occurred once. J is TRBJ1-1 and V is TRBV19; D perhaps matches TRBD1 (6 bases). V gave up 4 bases and J gave up 1 base, with 13 bases separating them. This CDR3 contains 15 residues. CDR1 and CDR2 from the germline V gene are LNHDA and SQIVND (reference sequence). The CDR3 sequence is CASSKIDRRNTEAFF. The DNA for the CDR3 is TGTGCCAGTAGTAAGATCGACAGGCGGAACACTGAAGCTTTCTTT.

The chain couples TRBV27 to TRBJ1-4, with D possibly being TRBD1 (5 bases). V lost 5 bases and J 10 bases, leaving 17 bases between the germline ends. CDR1 is MNHEY and CDR2 is SMNVEV in the germline V gene (reference sequence). The CDR3 extends over 14 amino acids. In nucleotides, the CDR3 is TGTGCCAGCAGTCCATTGGGACGGCAGGCAAAACTGTTTTTT. It encodes CASSPLGRQAKLFF. The variable domain in full, completed from reference TRBV27 and TRBJ1-4, reads EAQVTQNPRYLITVTGKKLTVTCSQNMNHEYMSWYRQDPGLGLRQIYYSMNVEVTDKGDVPEGYKVSRKEKRNFPLILESPSPNQTSLYFCASSPLGRQAKLFFGSGTQLSVL.

This CDR3 reads CASSQDRGSLAKNIQYF. CDR3 nucleotides: TGCGCCAGCAGCCAAGATCGCGGAAGTTTAGCCAAAAACATTCAGTACTTC. The chain joins TRBV4-3 to TRBJ2-4; D unclear. The CDR3 spans 17 residues. Deletions cut 0 bases from V and 0 bases from J, with 12 bases between. The V gene's germline CDR1 is LGHNA and CDR2 YSLEER.

The rearrangement uses TRBV7-2 and TRBJ1-1, with no clear D. V shed 4 bases and J shed 3 bases, with 9 bases lying between them. This CDR3 is built from 13 residues. The germline V gene encodes CDR1 SGHTA and CDR2 FQGNSA. This CDR3 is CASSSSSYTEAFF. The CDR3 DNA reads TGTGCCAGCAGCTCCTCGTCGTACACTGAAGCTTTCTTT.